What follows describes a single T cell receptor (beta chain). These data belong to a study of blood T cell repertoires in COVID-19. Across the whole study: COVID-19 samples, acute and convalescent, were from the United States, Italy and Spain. In each case, the material was cDNA or gDNA derived from T cells, B-cell-depleted T cells, or PBMCs.

The CDR3 loop spans 18 amino acids. The V and J ends lost 0 bases and 6 bases, in that order; junction bases with no gene match: 16. CDR1 and CDR2 (germline): LGHNA, YNFKEQ. Original data processing: Estimates of nucleated cell counts were drawn from the amplification of reference gene primers. The assay was immunoSEQ multiplex PCR, and TCRdb's table has in-frame clones only and misses some. That table is the source of V, J and clone size, and D and trimming were worked out from the DNA. This table has 68,000 or so clones, more than 75% appearing once. This chain joins TRBV4-2 and TRBJ1-2, with 7 nucleotides matching TRBD1. This TCR was sampled from a man in his fifties with active COVID-19. Sequenced: peripheral blood. In DNA, the CDR3 is TGTGCCAGCAGCCAAGAACTTTCGACAGGGTCTACTCTTGATGGCTACACCTTC. Translated, it gives CASSQELSTGSTLDGYTF.